This T cell receptor (beta chain) is from a study of early stage breast cancer tumors. Background on the study: About 70% of the 16 invasive tumors were ER+, PR+ and HER2-. Each sample averaged approximately 10-fold read coverage.

Data came from immunoSEQ multiplex PCR; TCRdb stores just in-frame clones and leaves some out. Among around 40,000 clones listed, around two thirds were seen once. Trimming cost V 6 bases and J 2 bases, with 5 bases left between them. The CDR3 runs 12 residues. CDR1 and CDR2 from the germline V gene are SNHLY and FYNNEI. This clone came up a few times. The antigen is undetermined. Study-wide findings and caveats: Compared with adjacent normal breast, tumors showed around 2.5-fold denser, more clonal T cells. Commonly generated sequences made up most enriched TCRB sequences shared between patients.

The sample comprised blood. The chain couples TRBV2 to TRBJ1-3; no definite D call. This TCR was recovered from a person in their fifties with breast cancer. The CDR3 coding sequence is TGTGCCAGCAGCAGTGCTGGAAACACCATATATTTT. This translates into CASSSAGNTIYF.